This T cell receptor beta chain is from a study of cytomegalovirus exposure and HLA in healthy donors. Notes on the study in general: A few chains tied to CMV proved CMV antigen-specific in vitro.

Looked up from germline, CDR1 is SGHTA and CDR2 is FQGNSA. The V end lost 3 bases, the J end lost 0 bases, and 7 bases lay between the germline ends. This CDR3 is 14 amino acids long. Notes on this clone: The antigen is not known.

Primers: 60 Vbeta forward and 13 Jbeta reverse. Data came from immunoSEQ multiplex PCR; TCRdb stores just in-frame clones and leaves some out. The sample lists some 130,000 clones; about four fifths were seen once. This receptor was obtained from a woman in her 40s in good health and CMV-seronegative. The chain uses TRBV7-2 and TRBJ2-3; perhaps TRBD2 as D (5 bases). The source material was PBMCs. The CDR3 DNA is TGTGCCAGCAGCTTCTTAGCGAGCACAGATACGCAGTATTTT. It translates to CASSFLASTDTQYF.